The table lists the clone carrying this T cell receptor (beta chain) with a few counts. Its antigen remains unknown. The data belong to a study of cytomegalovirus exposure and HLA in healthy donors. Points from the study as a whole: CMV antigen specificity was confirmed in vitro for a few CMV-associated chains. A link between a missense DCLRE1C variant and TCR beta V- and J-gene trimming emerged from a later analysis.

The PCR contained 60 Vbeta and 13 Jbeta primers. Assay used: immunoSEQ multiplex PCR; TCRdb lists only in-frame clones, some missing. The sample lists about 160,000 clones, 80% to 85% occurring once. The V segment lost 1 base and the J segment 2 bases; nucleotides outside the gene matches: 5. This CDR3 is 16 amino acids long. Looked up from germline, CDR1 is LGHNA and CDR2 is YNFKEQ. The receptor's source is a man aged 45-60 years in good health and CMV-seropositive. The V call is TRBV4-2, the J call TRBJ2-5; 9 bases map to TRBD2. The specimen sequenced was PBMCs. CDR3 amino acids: CASSQVMSGGQETQYF. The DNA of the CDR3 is TGTGCCAGCAGCCAAGTAATGAGCGGGGGGCAAGAGACCCAGTACTTC.